The clone carrying this T cell receptor beta chain was detected only once. The target antigen is unknown. This CDR3 is built from 14 residues. Per the germline V gene, CDR1 is LNHNV and CDR2 is YYDKDF (reference sequence). V lost 3 bases to trimming and J lost 4 bases, with 12 bases between them. The data were obtained in a study of T-cell reconstitution after alpha-beta-depleted transplantation in children. The study's findings and limits: From surviving recipient T cells and thymic progenitors came the high day-60 TCRbeta diversity observed in some patients. T cells produced anew were the main source of T-cell counts and diversity one year after transplant. About two months after transplant, alpha-beta T cells reportedly came from several hundred expanded graft clones.

Preparation of the TCRbeta library used unique molecular identifiers. TCRdb fed the PCR reads into MiXCR, producing one record per CDR3 protein. The table shows tens of thousands of distinct CDR3 sequences, with over 15% occurring only once. The chain is built from TRBV15 and TRBJ1-1; maybe TRBD1 (5 bases). Sequencing was performed on PBMCs, mostly from graft donor cells, taken 60 days after TCRalphabeta/CD19-depleted stem cell transplant. This receptor was obtained from a male patient aged 2-15 years who had a stem cell transplant for acute lymphoblastic leukemia, so the T cells may come from the graft donor. CDR3 sequence reads: CATSRGDPSTEAFF. CDR3 DNA: TGTGCCACCAGCAGGGGGGACCCGAGCACTGAAGCTTTCTTT.